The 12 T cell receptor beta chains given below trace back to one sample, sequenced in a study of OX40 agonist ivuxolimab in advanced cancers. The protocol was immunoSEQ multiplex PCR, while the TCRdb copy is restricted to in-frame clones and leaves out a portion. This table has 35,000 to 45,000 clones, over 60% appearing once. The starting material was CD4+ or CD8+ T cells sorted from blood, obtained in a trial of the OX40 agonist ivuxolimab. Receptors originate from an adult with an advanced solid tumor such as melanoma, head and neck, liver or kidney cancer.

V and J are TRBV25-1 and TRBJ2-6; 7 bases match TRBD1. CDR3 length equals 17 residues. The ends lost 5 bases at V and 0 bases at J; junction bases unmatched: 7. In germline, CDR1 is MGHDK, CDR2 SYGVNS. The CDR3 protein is CASSHRDRVSGANVLTF. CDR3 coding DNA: TGTGCCAGCAGTCACCGGGACAGAGTCTCTGGGGCCAACGTCCTGACTTTC.

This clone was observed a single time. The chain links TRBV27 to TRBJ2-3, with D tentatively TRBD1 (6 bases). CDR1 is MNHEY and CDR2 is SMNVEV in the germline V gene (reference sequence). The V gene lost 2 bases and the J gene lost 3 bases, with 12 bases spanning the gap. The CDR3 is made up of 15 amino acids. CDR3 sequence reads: CASSLGRGLTDTQYF. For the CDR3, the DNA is TGTGCCAGCAGTTTAGGCAGGGGATTGACAGATACGCAGTATTTT.

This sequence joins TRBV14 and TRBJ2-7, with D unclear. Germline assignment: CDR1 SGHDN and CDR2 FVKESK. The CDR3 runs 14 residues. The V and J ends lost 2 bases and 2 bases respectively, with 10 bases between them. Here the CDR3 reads CASSQNPGPYEQYF. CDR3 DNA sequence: TGTGCCAGCAGCCAAAATCCGGGCCCCTACGAGCAGTACTTC.

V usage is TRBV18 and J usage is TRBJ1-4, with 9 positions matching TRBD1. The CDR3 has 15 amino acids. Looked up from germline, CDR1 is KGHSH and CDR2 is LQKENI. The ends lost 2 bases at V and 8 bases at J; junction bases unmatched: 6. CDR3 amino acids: CASSPVLTGGEKLFF. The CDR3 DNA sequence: TGTGCCAGCTCACCAGTTCTAACAGGGGGCGAAAAACTGTTTTTT.

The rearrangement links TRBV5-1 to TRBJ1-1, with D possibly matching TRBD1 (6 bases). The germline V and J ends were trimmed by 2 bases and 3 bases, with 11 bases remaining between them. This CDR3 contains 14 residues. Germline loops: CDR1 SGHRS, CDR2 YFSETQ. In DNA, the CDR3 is TGCGCCAGCAGCTTCCGGGGGGCGGACACTGAAGCTTTCTTT. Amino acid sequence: CASSFRGADTEAFF.

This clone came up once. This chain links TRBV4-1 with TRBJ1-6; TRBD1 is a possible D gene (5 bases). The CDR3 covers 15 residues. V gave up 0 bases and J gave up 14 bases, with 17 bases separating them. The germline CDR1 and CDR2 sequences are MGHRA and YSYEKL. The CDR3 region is CASSQDIAGGITLHF. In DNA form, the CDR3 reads TGCGCCAGCAGCCAAGATATCGCCGGGGGGATCACCCTCCACTTT.

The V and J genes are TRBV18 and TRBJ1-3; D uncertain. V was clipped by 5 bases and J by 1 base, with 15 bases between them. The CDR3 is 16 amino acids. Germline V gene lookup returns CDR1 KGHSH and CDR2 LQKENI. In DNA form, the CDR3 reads TGTGCCAGCTCAGCTTCTCTCCCTACATCTGGAAACACCATATATTTT. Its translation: CASSASLPTSGNTIYF.

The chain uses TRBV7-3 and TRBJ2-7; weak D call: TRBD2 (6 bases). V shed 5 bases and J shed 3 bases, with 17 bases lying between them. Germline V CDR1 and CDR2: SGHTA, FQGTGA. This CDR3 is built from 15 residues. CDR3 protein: CASSLRGGLNYEQYF. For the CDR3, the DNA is TGTGCCAGCAGCCTGAGGGGCGGACTAAACTACGAGCAGTACTTC.

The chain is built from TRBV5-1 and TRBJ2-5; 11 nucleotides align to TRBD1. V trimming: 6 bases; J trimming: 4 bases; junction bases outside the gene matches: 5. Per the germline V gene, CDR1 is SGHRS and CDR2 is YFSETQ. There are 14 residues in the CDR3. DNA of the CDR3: TGCGCCAGCAAGGACAGGGGGCCGAGAGAGACCCAGTACTTC. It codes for CASKDRGPRETQYF.

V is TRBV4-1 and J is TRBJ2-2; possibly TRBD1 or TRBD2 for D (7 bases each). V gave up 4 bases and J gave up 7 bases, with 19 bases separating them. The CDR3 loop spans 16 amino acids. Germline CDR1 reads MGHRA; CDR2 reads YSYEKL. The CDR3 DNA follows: TGCGCCAGCAGCCGAGCGGGACAGATCGGGATCGGGGAGCTGTTTTTT. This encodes CASSRAGQIGIGELFF.

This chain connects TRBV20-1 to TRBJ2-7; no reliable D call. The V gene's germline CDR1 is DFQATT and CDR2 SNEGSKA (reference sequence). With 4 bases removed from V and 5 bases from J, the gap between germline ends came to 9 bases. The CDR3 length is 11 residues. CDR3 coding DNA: TGCAGTGCTATTGAGTCCGACGAGCAGTACTTC. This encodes CSAIESDEQYF.

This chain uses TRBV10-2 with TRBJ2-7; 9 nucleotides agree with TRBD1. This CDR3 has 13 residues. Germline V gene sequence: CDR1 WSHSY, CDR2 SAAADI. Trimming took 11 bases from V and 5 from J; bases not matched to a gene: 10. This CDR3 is CAAWGTGTHEQYF. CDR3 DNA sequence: TGCGCCGCTTGGGGGACAGGGACCCACGAGCAGTACTTC.